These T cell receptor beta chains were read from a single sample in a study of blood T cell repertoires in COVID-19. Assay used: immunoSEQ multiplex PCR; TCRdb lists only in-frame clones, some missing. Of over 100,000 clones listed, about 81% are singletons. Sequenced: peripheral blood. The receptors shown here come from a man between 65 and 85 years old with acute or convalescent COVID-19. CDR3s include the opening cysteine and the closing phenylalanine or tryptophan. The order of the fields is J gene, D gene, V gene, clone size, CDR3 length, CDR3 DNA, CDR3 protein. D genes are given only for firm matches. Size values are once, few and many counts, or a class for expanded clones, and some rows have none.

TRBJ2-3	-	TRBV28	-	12	TGTGCCAGCATGACTGCCACAGATACGCAGTATTTT	CASMTATDTQYF
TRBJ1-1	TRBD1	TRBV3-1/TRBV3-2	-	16	TGTGCCAGCAGCCATTTCGGGACAGGCCAGAACACTGAAGCTTTCTTT	CASSHFGTGQNTEAFF
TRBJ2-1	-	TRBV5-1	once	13	TGCGCCAGCAGCTTGGTACGGGAGAGCGAGCAGTTCTTC	CASSLVRESEQFF
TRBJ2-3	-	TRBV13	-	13	TGTGCCAGCAGAAGCGGGAGCACAGATACGCAGTATTTT	CASRSGSTDTQYF
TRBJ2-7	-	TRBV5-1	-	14	TGCGCCAGCAGCCTGCGGGGAATGGATATCGAGCAGTACTTC	CASSLRGMDIEQYF
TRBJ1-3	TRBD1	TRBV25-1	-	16	TGTGCCAGCAGTAGTACAGGGGGCGCCTCTGGAAACACCATATATTTT	CASSSTGGASGNTIYF
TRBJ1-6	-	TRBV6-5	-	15	TGTGCCAGCAGGCCCCTGGGACAAGATAATTCACCCCTCCACTTT	CASRPLGQDNSPLHF
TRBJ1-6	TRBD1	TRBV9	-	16	TGTGCCAGCAGCGTCGATTCGACAGGGAGGTCTTCACCCCTCCACTTT	CASSVDSTGRSSPLHF
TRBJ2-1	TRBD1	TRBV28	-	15	TGTGCCAGCAGCACCGGGACAGTCTCCTACAATGAGCAGTTCTTC	CASSTGTVSYNEQFF
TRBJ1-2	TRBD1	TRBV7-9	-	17	TGTGCCAGCAGCTTATCCTCCAGAAACAGGGGATTCTATGGCTACACCTTC	CASSLSSRNRGFYGYTF
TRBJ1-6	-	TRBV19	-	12	TGTGCCAGTAACAGGGATAGGTCACCCCTCCACTTT	CASNRDRSPLHF
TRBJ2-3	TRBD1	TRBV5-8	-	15	TGTGCCAGCAGCTCGCCGGGACAGGGGTTTAATACGCAGTATTTT	CASSSPGQGFNTQYF
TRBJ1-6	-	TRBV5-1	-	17	TGCGCCAGCAGGAGCTTCGGGGGTGGGACGGGGAATTCACCCCTCCACTTT	CASRSFGGGTGNSPLHF
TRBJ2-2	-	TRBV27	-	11	TGTGCCAGCAGTTCGACCGGGGAGCTGTTTTTT	CASSSTGELFF
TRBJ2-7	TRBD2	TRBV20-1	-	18	TGCAGTGCTAGTAGTGCTAGCGGAGGGCTCCCAGTTTTATACGAGCAGTACTTC	CSASSASGGLPVLYEQYF
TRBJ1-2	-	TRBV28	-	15	TGTGCCAGCAGCCCACCTATCCGGGGACTCTATGGCTACACCTTC	CASSPPIRGLYGYTF
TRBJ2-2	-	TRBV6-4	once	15	TGTGCCAGCAGTGCACAGGGTCTCGGCGCCGGGGAGCTGTTTTTT	CASSAQGLGAGELFF
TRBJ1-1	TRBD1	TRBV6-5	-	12	TGTGCCAGCAGTCCCGGGACAGGGGGAGCTTTCTTT	CASSPGTGGAFF
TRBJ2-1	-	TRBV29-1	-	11	TGCAGCGCGGACCCCGGGAATGAGCAGTTCTTC	CSADPGNEQFF
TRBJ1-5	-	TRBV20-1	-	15	TGCAGTGCTAGTCCTGGGGGCTATAGCAATCAGCCCCAGCATTTT	CSASPGGYSNQPQHF
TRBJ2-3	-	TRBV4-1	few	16	TGCGCCAGCAGCCACGGGAGAGACCTTGTCACAGATACGCAGTATTTT	CASSHGRDLVTDTQYF
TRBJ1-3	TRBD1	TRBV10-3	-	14	TGTGCCATCCACGGGACAGCCTCTGGAAACACCATATATTTT	CAIHGTASGNTIYF
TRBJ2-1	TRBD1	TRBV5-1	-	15	TGCGCCAGCAGCTTGGGACAGGGGGACTACAATGAGCAGTTCTTC	CASSLGQGDYNEQFF
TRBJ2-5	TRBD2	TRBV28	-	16	TGTGCCAGCAGTTTATTGTTCGGGGGGGGCAGGGAGACCCAGTACTTC	CASSLLFGGGRETQYF
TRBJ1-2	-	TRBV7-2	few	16	TGTGCCAGCAGCTTACCCGGGGGGTTGGGTGCAAGTGGCTACACCTTC	CASSLPGGLGASGYTF
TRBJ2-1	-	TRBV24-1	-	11	TGTGCCACCAGTTACGGGAATGAGCAGTTCTTC	CATSYGNEQFF
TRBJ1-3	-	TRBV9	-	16	TGTGCCAGCAGCCCCCAAGCTGGACAGTTGGGAAACACCATATATTTT	CASSPQAGQLGNTIYF
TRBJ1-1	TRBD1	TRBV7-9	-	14	TGTGCCAGCAGCTCCACAGGGGGTAGGACTGAAGCTTTCTTT	CASSSTGGRTEAFF
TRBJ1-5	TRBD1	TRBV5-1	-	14	TGCGCCAGCAGCTTGGTAGGGGGCGATCAGCCCCAGCATTTT	CASSLVGGDQPQHF
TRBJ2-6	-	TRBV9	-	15	TGTGCCAGCAGCGTACGGGGGTCTGGGGCCAACGTCCTGACTTTC	CASSVRGSGANVLTF
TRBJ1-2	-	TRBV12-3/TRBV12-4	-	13	TGTGCCAGCAGTGTTGGACAGAACTATGGCTACACCTTC	CASSVGQNYGYTF
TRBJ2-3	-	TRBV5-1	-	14	TGCGCCAGCAGCTTAGAGCACGTCACGGATACGCAGTATTTT	CASSLEHVTDTQYF
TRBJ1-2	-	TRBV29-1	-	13	TGCAGCGTTGACACCGGGTATCTACGAGGCTACACCTTC	CSVDTGYLRGYTF
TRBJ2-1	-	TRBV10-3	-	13	TGTGCCATCAGTGATCTGGCGGGGAATGAGCAGTTCTTC	CAISDLAGNEQFF
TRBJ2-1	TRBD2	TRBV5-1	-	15	TGCGCCAGCAGCTTGGTTGGACTAGCGGGGGGAGAGCAGTTCTTC	CASSLVGLAGGEQFF
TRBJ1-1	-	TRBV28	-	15	TGTGCCAGCAGTTTATTCGGACACGATAACACTGAAGCTTTCTTT	CASSLFGHDNTEAFF
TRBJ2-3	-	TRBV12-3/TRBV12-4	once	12	TGTGCCAGCAGTCCTGGCACAGATACGCAGTATTTT	CASSPGTDTQYF
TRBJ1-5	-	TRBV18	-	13	TGTGCCAGCTCACCACCGGCGGGGCAGCCCCAGCATTTT	CASSPPAGQPQHF
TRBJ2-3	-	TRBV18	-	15	TGTGCCAGCTCACCAACATCCTCTAGCACAGATACGCAGTATTTT	CASSPTSSSTDTQYF
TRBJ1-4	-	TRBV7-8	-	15	TGTGCCAGCAGCTGGGGGCGGTCGGTTGTCGAAAAACTGTTTTTT	CASSWGRSVVEKLFF
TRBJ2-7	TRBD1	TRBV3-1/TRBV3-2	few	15	TGTGCCAGCAGCCCCTTGGGACAGGGGGCCAACGAGCAGTACTTC	CASSPLGQGANEQYF
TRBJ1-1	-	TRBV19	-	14	TGTGCCAGTAGTATAGGACCAGGGGCGGCTGAAGCTTTCTTT	CASSIGPGAAEAFF
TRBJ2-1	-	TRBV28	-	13	TGTGCCAGCAGTTTCCGTAATAGCAATGAGCAGTTCTTC	CASSFRNSNEQFF
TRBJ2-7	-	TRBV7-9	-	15	TGTGCCAGCAGCTTATATGGGGCAGCAGCGGGCGAGCAGTACTTC	CASSLYGAAAGEQYF
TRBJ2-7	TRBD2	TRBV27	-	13	TGTGCCAGCAGGACTAGCGGTCCCTACGAGCAGTACTTC	CASRTSGPYEQYF
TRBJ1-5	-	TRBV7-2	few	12	TGTGCCAGCAGCTTACCATGGGGCTTCCAGCATTTT	CASSLPWGFQHF
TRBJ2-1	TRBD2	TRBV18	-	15	TGTGCCAGCTCACCAAAGGGACTAGCGGACAATGAGCAGTTCTTC	CASSPKGLADNEQFF
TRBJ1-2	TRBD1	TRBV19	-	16	TGTGCCAGTACAAGCGGCGGGACAGGGGGCATTCGTGGCTACACCTTC	CASTSGGTGGIRGYTF
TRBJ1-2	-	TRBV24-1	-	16	TGTGCCACCAGTGATAGGTCGGGAGATTCGAACTATGGCTACACCTTC	CATSDRSGDSNYGYTF